A single sample gave rise to the 21 T cell receptor beta chains below, sequenced in a study of cytomegalovirus exposure and HLA in healthy donors. 13 Jbeta primers and 60 Vbeta primers were used for the PCR. Assay: immunoSEQ multiplex PCR; the TCRdb copy retains only in-frame clones and omits some. The table lists around 110,000 clones, 81% of them singletons. The specimen was PBMCs. Receptor source: a woman aged 25 to 39 in good health and CMV-seronegative.

The chain joins TRBV15 to TRBJ2-4; the D is unclear. In germline, CDR1 is LNHNV, CDR2 YYDKDF (reference sequence). The V end was cut by 0 bases, the J end by 1 base, with 10 bases between. This CDR3 is built from 16 residues. The CDR3 reads CATSRDDGVAKNIQYF. The CDR3 bases are TGTGCCACCAGCAGAGATGATGGAGTGGCCAAAAACATTCAGTACTTC.

The genes are TRBV4-3 and TRBJ2-2, with D uncertain. Germline values: CDR1 LGHNA, CDR2 YSLEER. This CDR3 region has 15 residues. The V end lost 0 bases, the J end lost 6 bases, and 11 bases lay between the germline ends. The CDR3 DNA follows: TGCGCCAGCAGCCAAGAAAGTGCGGCGGCCGGGGAGCTGTTTTTT. It translates to CASSQESAAAGELFF.

This chain links TRBV29-1 with TRBJ2-1, with a possible D match to TRBD1 (5 bases). Germline V gives CDR1 SQVTM, CDR2 ANQGSEA. V was cut by 3 bases and J by 4 bases, with 16 bases left in between. The CDR3 length is 15 residues. The CDR3 is CSVEGSPTGYNEQFF. The CDR3 DNA follows: TGCAGCGTTGAGGGCTCCCCCACAGGATACAATGAGCAGTTCTTC.

This clone was seen a single time. The V call is TRBV5-1, the J call TRBJ2-7; no clear D. Per germline, CDR1 SGHRS and CDR2 YFSETQ. The CDR3 sequence is 13 residues long. V dropped 5 bases and J dropped 2 bases, with 11 bases sitting between them. CDR3 loop: CASSRAETYEQYF. The CDR3 bases are TGCGCCAGCAGTCGTGCAGAAACCTACGAGCAGTACTTC.

The chain links TRBV10-3 to TRBJ2-7, with D possibly matching TRBD1 (6 bases). The CDR3 extends over 14 amino acids. The ends were cut back, 4 bases at V and 5 bases at J, with 15 bases in the middle. In germline, CDR1 is ENHRY, CDR2 SYGVKD. In nucleotides, the CDR3 is TGTGCCATCAGTGTCAACAGGGCTGGGGACGAGCAGTACTTC. As protein: CAISVNRAGDEQYF.

The genes are TRBV30 and TRBJ1-2; a weak D match, TRBD1 (6 bases). The germline V gene has CDR1 GTSNPN and CDR2 SVGIG (reference sequence). Trimming removed 6 bases from V and 7 bases from J, with 12 bases in between. The CDR3 has 11 residues. The CDR3 DNA reads as TGTGCCTGCCGCGGGGGCGGTGGCTACACCTTC. It encodes CACRGGGGYTF.

The rearrangement links TRBV10-1 to TRBJ2-7; TRBD2 matches at 9 bases. CDR1 is WNHNN, CDR2 SYGVQD, per germline (reference sequence). The CDR3 length is 15 residues. V lost 3 bases to trimming and J lost 6 bases; unmatched junction nucleotides: 9. The CDR3: CASSDSGSRIGEQYF. The CDR3 DNA is TGCGCCAGCAGTGATAGCGGGAGCCGTATCGGCGAGCAGTACTTC.

The chain is built from TRBV28 and TRBJ2-3, with 9 bases fitting TRBD1. V shed 3 bases, J shed 3 bases, and the junction held 7 bases outside the gene matches. CDR1 is MDHEN and CDR2 is SYDVKM in the germline V gene. The CDR3 is 16 amino acids. CDR3 DNA: TGTGCCAGCAGTTTGTCCGGGGGACAGGGAACAGATACGCAGTATTTT. This gives the protein CASSLSGGQGTDTQYF.

This chain uses TRBV9 with TRBJ2-5; 7 nucleotides match TRBD1. V was clipped by 2 bases and J by 2 bases; unmatched bases: 6. This CDR3 is 15 amino acids long. Per germline, CDR1 SGDLS and CDR2 YYNGEE. This CDR3 reads CASSVMGDRQETQYF. CDR3 coding DNA: TGTGCCAGCAGCGTCATGGGGGACAGACAAGAGACCCAGTACTTC. The full variable domain, in which reference TRBV9 and TRBJ2-5 provide the parts outside the CDR3, is DSGVTQTPKHLITATGQRVTLRCSPRSGDLSVYWYQQSLDQGLQFLIQYYNGEERAKGNILERFSAQQFPDLHSELNLSSLELGDSALYFCASSVMGDRQETQYFGPGTRLLVL.

This chain uses TRBV15 with TRBJ1-3; the D is unclear. Deletions cut 0 bases from V and 2 bases from J, with 8 bases between. The CDR3 totals 15 residues. Germline CDR1 and CDR2: LNHNV and YYDKDF (reference sequence). The CDR3 DNA follows: TGTGCCACCAGCAGAGATAAGCAGGCTGGAAACACCATATATTTT. Translation gives CATSRDKQAGNTIYF.

The chain combines TRBV27 with TRBJ2-7; 8 bases align to TRBD1. Germline CDR1 reads MNHEY; CDR2 reads SMNVEV (reference sequence). The CDR3 is 14 amino acids. V dropped 6 bases and J dropped 7; count of bases not matched to a gene: 11. CDR3: CASRPGQEPGEQYF. The CDR3 DNA is TGTGCCAGCAGACCGGGACAGGAGCCGGGGGAGCAGTACTTC.

This clone turned up a few times. The CDR3, as DNA: TGTGCCAGCAGCTTAGATCTCTACGAGCAGTACTTC. Its translation: CASSLDLYEQYF. The gene calls are TRBV7-9 and TRBJ2-7; D unresolved. With 1 base removed from V and 3 bases from J, the gap between germline ends came to 4 bases. The CDR3 is 12 residues long. The germline gives CDR1 SEHNR, CDR2 FQNEAQ (reference sequence).

This chain uses TRBV5-1 with TRBJ2-3; 7 positions match TRBD1. The CDR3 is made up of 15 amino acids. Germline V CDR1 and CDR2: SGHRS, YFSETQ. V was pared by 4 bases and J by 1 base, with 6 bases of the junction left unmatched. CDR3 nucleotide sequence: TGCGCCAGCAGCCCCCCGCAGGGGGGCACAGATACGCAGTATTTT. Its protein is CASSPPQGGTDTQYF.

This chain connects TRBV6-7 to TRBJ1-2; TRBD1 matches at 11 bases. TRBV6-7 is an ORF, and what it does is uncertain. This CDR3 has 19 amino acids. The trim removed 2 bases at V and 4 bases at J, leaving 15 bases unmatched. Written as DNA, the CDR3 is TGTGCCAGCAGTTACGGACCTAGACGGACAGGGGGCGTTCTCTATGGCTACACCTTC. Translated, it gives CASSYGPRRTGGVLYGYTF.

The genes are TRBV7-2 and TRBJ2-7, with 7 bases matching TRBD1. Germline CDR1 is SGHTA and CDR2 is FQGNSA. The ends lost 6 bases at V and 5 bases at J; junction bases unmatched: 10. The CDR3 covers 14 residues. CDR3 DNA sequence: TGTGCCAGCAGTAAAAGACAGGGAAGGAACGAGCAGTACTTC. Translation: CASSKRQGRNEQYF.

The J gene is TRBJ2-5, the V gene TRBV13; the match to TRBD1 covers 8 bases. Germline assignment: CDR1 PRHDT and CDR2 FYEKMQ (reference sequence). The CDR3 consists of 14 residues. Trimming took 6 bases from V and 0 from J; bases not matched to a gene: 3. The CDR3 spells CASRRQGYQETQYF. CDR3 DNA: TGTGCCAGCAGGAGACAGGGGTACCAAGAGACCCAGTACTTC.

The rearrangement uses TRBV7-9 and TRBJ1-2, with 9 positions matching TRBD1. Looked up from germline, CDR1 is SEHNR and CDR2 is FQNEAQ (reference sequence). The CDR3 is 15 amino acids. Germline trimming cut 3 bases from V and 4 bases from J; bases unmatched to any gene: 6. CDR3 protein: CASSFKDRGGYGYTF. The CDR3 nucleotides are TGTGCCAGCAGCTTTAAGGACAGGGGAGGCTATGGCTACACCTTC.

The chain joins TRBV10-3 to TRBJ2-2, with 10 bases lining up with TRBD1. The CDR3 runs to 16 residues. With V trimmed by 6 bases and J by 4 bases, 8 bases remained unmatched. The germline V gene encodes CDR1 ENHRY and CDR2 SYGVKD. CDR3 sequence reads: CAISETGGAGTGELFF. CDR3 DNA sequence: TGTGCCATCAGCGAGACAGGGGGCGCGGGCACCGGGGAGCTGTTTTTT.

To note about this clone: Different DNA sequences within this sample yield the same CDR3. V usage is TRBV27 and J usage is TRBJ2-6; no clear D gene. Trimming removed 5 bases from V and 0 bases from J, with 5 bases in between. Germline V lookup: CDR1 MNHEY, CDR2 SMNVEV (reference sequence). This CDR3 is built from 14 residues. The CDR3 DNA reads as TGTGCCAGCAGTCTTAGCTCTGGGGCCAACGTCCTGACTTTC. Translation: CASSLSSGANVLTF.

The CDR3 spells CASSRSQDRGKQPQHF. CDR3 nucleotide sequence: TGTGCCAGCAGCCGGTCCCAGGACAGGGGGAAACAGCCCCAGCATTTT. The V gene is TRBV4-2, the J gene TRBJ1-5; 10 bases fit TRBD1. CDR1 is LGHNA, CDR2 YNFKEQ, per germline. After removal of 4 bases from V and 7 bases from J, the junction contained 10 bases not matched to a gene. CDR3 length: 16 amino acids.

The V gene is TRBV15, the J gene TRBJ2-7; 7 nucleotides align to TRBD1. The CDR3 is 12 residues long. The V gene end was trimmed by 8 bases and the J gene end by 2 bases; junction bases not matched to a gene: 3. Looked up from germline, CDR1 is LNHNV and CDR2 is YYDKDF (reference sequence). CDR3 sequence reads: CATGTEPYEQYF. The CDR3 DNA is TGTGCCACCGGGACAGAGCCCTACGAGCAGTACTTC.